This is a list of T cell receptor beta chains from one sample in a study of T cells after yellow fever vaccination. TCRdb re-called the 5' RACE reads through MiXCR, storing one row per CDR3 protein. The sample shows a few hundred thousand distinct CDR3 sequences, around 16% of them seen only once. Here the sequenced sample was PBMCs, taken about 5 days after the first yellow fever vaccination. The receptors derive from a man in his late teens or twenties who received the YFV17D yellow fever vaccine. CDR3s include the opening cysteine and the closing phenylalanine or tryptophan. Each record gives: clone size, J gene, D gene, V gene, CDR3 DNA, CDR3 protein. A D gene is named only where the DNA matches it firmly. Size is stated for part of the rows, as once, few or many counts, or as a class when the clone is expanded.

few	TRBJ1-4	TRBD1	TRBV6-5	TGTGCCAGCAGTTACTTCAAGGGACAGGGCGTGGAAAAACTGTTTTTT	CASSYFKGQGVEKLFF
-	TRBJ2-1	TRBD1	TRBV7-3	TGTGCCAGCAGCCAGGACAGGGACACCTACAATGAGCAGTTCTTC	CASSQDRDTYNEQFF
-	TRBJ2-7	-	TRBV6-1	TGTGCCAGCAGCCGGGACGGTACCTACGAGCAGTACTTC	CASSRDGTYEQYF
many	TRBJ2-1	TRBD2	TRBV29-1	TGCAGCGTGGGGCGGGGGGGAAGCTCCTACAATGAGCAGTTCTTC	CSVGRGGSSYNEQFF
-	TRBJ2-1	TRBD2	TRBV7-8	TGTGCCAGCAGCTCGGGACTAGTGGTGATAGAGCAGTTCTTC	CASSSGLVVIEQFF
-	TRBJ2-7	-	TRBV9	TGTGCCAGCAGCGTAGCTCCGGCTTCCTACGAGCAGTACTTC	CASSVAPASYEQYF
few	TRBJ2-5	TRBD2	TRBV6-1	TGTGCCAGCAGAAGCGGGGGGGCGGGGCAAGAGACCCAGTACTTC	CASRSGGAGQETQYF
once	TRBJ2-3	-	TRBV18	TGTGCCAGCTCACCACAGAACACAGATACGCAGTATTTT	CASSPQNTDTQYF
-	TRBJ1-1	-	TRBV9	TGTGCCAGCAGCCGCGGGGGGAGCGGCACTGAAGCTTTCTTT	CASSRGGSGTEAFF
once	TRBJ2-3	-	TRBV2	TGTGCCAGCAGGGGCCCCTGGGCAGATACGCAGTATTTT	CASRGPWADTQYF
-	TRBJ2-3	TRBD2	TRBV5-1	TGCGCCAGCAGCTTGGGGCGCCTAGCGGGGGGGCTTTTTCAAGATACGCAGTATTTT	CASSLGRLAGGLFQDTQYF
few	TRBJ1-6	-	TRBV10-2	TGCGCCAGCGACCCAGGGTTCTCCTATAATTCACCCCTCCACTTT	CASDPGFSYNSPLHF
-	TRBJ2-5	-	TRBV4-3	TGCGCCAGCAGCCAAGAGCGGGGGCAGTACCAAGAGACCCAGTACTTC	CASSQERGQYQETQYF
-	TRBJ2-5	-	TRBV5-1	TGCGCCAGCAGCTTGGTACTCGGGGGCCGGGAGACCCAGTACTTC	CASSLVLGGRETQYF
few	TRBJ2-5	-	TRBV19	TGTGCCAGTAGCCCCAGGGTTTCCCAAGAGACCCAGTACTTC	CASSPRVSQETQYF
-	TRBJ2-1	TRBD2	TRBV5-1	TGCGCCAGCAGCTTGGGCTCCTCAAGCGGGGGGGCGAATGAGCAGTTCTTC	CASSLGSSSGGANEQFF
-	TRBJ2-1	-	TRBV6-2/TRBV6-3	TGTGCCAGCAGTGGTGGCGGGGGCGGCTATGAGCAGTTCTTC	CASSGGGGGYEQFF
few	TRBJ2-1	TRBD1	TRBV11-2	TGTGCCAGCAGCGGCCGGGACAGAAAGATGGAGCAGTTCTTC	CASSGRDRKMEQFF
-	TRBJ1-1	-	TRBV12-3/TRBV12-4	TGTGCCAGCAATTCGACAGCAATGAACACTGAAGCTTTCTTT	CASNSTAMNTEAFF
-	TRBJ2-1	-	TRBV6-2/TRBV6-3	TGTGCCAGCAGGCGTCGGACATTCTCCTACAATGAGCAGTTCTTC	CASRRRTFSYNEQFF
-	TRBJ1-2	-	TRBV5-6	TGTGCCAGCAGTTTCCGGGTGGCAGGCTATGGCTACACCTTC	CASSFRVAGYGYTF
few	TRBJ2-5	TRBD2	TRBV4-1	TGCGCCAGCAGCCAAGAATCTAGCGGGATGGAGACCCAGTACTTC	CASSQESSGMETQYF
-	TRBJ2-3	TRBD1	TRBV20-1	TGCAGTGCGCTCCGGGACAGGGGGCTAGATACGCAGTATTTT	CSALRDRGLDTQYF
few	TRBJ1-2	-	TRBV3-1	TGTGCCAGCAGCCTCCGGGACGGGGTACGCTACACCTTC	CASSLRDGVRYTF
-	TRBJ1-1	-	TRBV14	TGTGCCAGCAGCCAAGAGAGGGGGTTGTTCACTGAAGCTTTCTTT	CASSQERGLFTEAFF
-	TRBJ1-2	TRBD1	TRBV6-5	TGTGCCAGCAGTTACGGGACAGGGCTTCTGTTGGGCTACACCTTC	CASSYGTGLLLGYTF
-	TRBJ1-2	-	TRBV29-1	TGCAGCGCGCTACAGGGCGGGGACTATGGCTACACCTTC	CSALQGGDYGYTF
once	TRBJ1-4	-	TRBV11-2	TGTGCCAGCAGCTTAGACAGAGGGAGTGAAAAACTGTTTTTT	CASSLDRGSEKLFF
-	TRBJ2-2	-	TRBV10-3	TGTGCCATCAGCGATTCCACCGGGGAGCTGTTTTTT	CAISDSTGELFF
few	TRBJ2-2	TRBD2	TRBV5-1	TGCGCCAGCAGCAATCCGGGACTAATCGCCGGGGAGCTGTTTTTT	CASSNPGLIAGELFF
once	TRBJ1-4	-	TRBV12-3/TRBV12-4	TGTGCCAGCAGCCTACAGGCGGGTGGACGGAAACTGTTTTTT	CASSLQAGGRKLFF
few	TRBJ2-2	-	TRBV11-1	TGTGCCAGCAGCTTAGCGTGGAGTCGGCTTCGCGAAAACACCGGGGAGCTGTTTTTT	CASSLAWSRLRENTGELFF
-	TRBJ2-2	-	TRBV4-1	TGCGCCAGCAGCCAACGGAAGGAAGGGGAGCTGTTTTTT	CASSQRKEGELFF
-	TRBJ2-7	TRBD1	TRBV20-1	TGCAGTGCTAGAAGGGGGCGCGACTACTACGAGCAGTACTTC	CSARRGRDYYEQYF
few	TRBJ1-4	-	TRBV6-1	TGTGCCAGCAGTAAGCCGCGGGGCGAAAAACTGTTTTTT	CASSKPRGEKLFF
few	TRBJ1-5	-	TRBV5-1	TGCGCCAGCAGCGCGCAGGGCCGGGAACAGCCCCAGCATTTT	CASSAQGREQPQHF
many	TRBJ1-2	-	TRBV6-1	TGTGCCAGCAGTGTGGACAACTATGGCTACACCTTC	CASSVDNYGYTF
-	TRBJ2-7	TRBD2	TRBV7-9	TGTGCCAGCAGCTTAGTAGCGGGGAACGAGCAGTACTTC	CASSLVAGNEQYF